This T cell receptor beta chain was captured in a study of shared clonotypes between healthy human individuals. In germline, CDR1 is MNHEY, CDR2 SMNVEV (reference sequence). Unmatched junction bases numbered 14, after V lost 5 bases and J lost 2 bases. The CDR3 length is 17 residues. Deep-level settings were used for running the assay. Each subset's genomic DNA was split evenly across several immunoSEQ plates. Sequencing was performed with immunoSEQ multiplex PCR; in TCRdb, only in-frame clones are kept and a portion is missing. The sample holds 2 million or so clones; 85% to 95% are singletons and the top ten take 0.13%. Those who donated were healthy HIV-negative adults, with no recent acute infections or vaccinations reported.

The chain carries TRBV27 and TRBJ2-7, with 8 positions matching TRBD1. Sequencing input: naive CD4+ T cells sorted from blood. Subset: CD45RA+ positively selected. The receptor's source is a man between 18 and 29 years old in good health. Here the CDR3 DNA reads TGTGCCAGCAGTCCTATAGGGGGAGGACAGGGAGCCTACGAGCAGTACTTC. This encodes CASSPIGGGQGAYEQYF.